The rows below give T cell receptor beta chains drawn from one sample of a study of graft-versus-host responses after intestinal transplantation. These receptors lack a known antigen. Sequencing was performed with immunoSEQ multiplex PCR; in TCRdb, only in-frame clones are kept and a portion is missing. Of some 90,000 clones listed, 90% to 95% were seen once; the top ten hold 0.45% to 0.6%. This material consisted of unstimulated CD8+ T cells sorted from spleen or lymph node cells, taken before intestinal transplant. The receptors stem from a human donor who received an intestinal transplant. The CDR3 runs from the conserved cysteine through the conserved F or W. The D gene is left open where the match is weak. Size tells how often a clone was seen (once, few, many) or the class of an expanded clone, and some rows leave it out.

D	size	V	J	CDR3	DNA
TRBD2	-	TRBV10-3	TRBJ2-7	CATSGLAGIYEQYF	TGTGCCACAAGTGGACTAGCGGGAATATACGAGCAGTACTTC
-	once	TRBV6-6	TRBJ1-1	CASSYSIGLPGEAFF	TGTGCCAGCAGTTACTCGATTGGGCTCCCGGGAGAAGCTTTCTTT
TRBD1	-	TRBV4-2	TRBJ2-1	CASSQEAGGWYNEQFF	TGTGCCAGCAGCCAAGAAGCAGGGGGCTGGTACAATGAGCAGTTCTTC
-	-	TRBV4-1	TRBJ2-2	CASSQEAANTGELFF	TGCGCCAGCAGCCAAGAAGCGGCGAACACCGGGGAGCTGTTTTTT
-	-	TRBV19	TRBJ2-1	CASSSTSSYNEQFF	TGTGCCAGTAGCTCGACTAGCTCCTACAATGAGCAGTTCTTC
-	-	TRBV7-2	TRBJ1-6	CASSPLPAGASPLHF	TGTGCCAGCAGCCCCCTCCCTGCGGGAGCTTCACCCCTCCACTTT
-	-	TRBV27	TRBJ2-5	CASSLEGQETQYF	TGTGCCAGCAGTTTGGAGGGGCAAGAGACCCAGTACTTC
TRBD1	-	TRBV7-9	TRBJ2-1	CASSQTSSRDRVEWEQFF	TGTGCCAGCAGCCAAACTAGTTCCCGGGACAGAGTTGAGTGGGAGCAGTTCTTC
TRBD1	once	TRBV28	TRBJ2-7	CASSVPGQGYHEQYF	TGTGCCAGCAGTGTACCGGGACAGGGGTACCACGAGCAGTACTTC
-	-	TRBV16	TRBJ2-7	CASSQYAGYEQYF	TGTGCCAGCAGCCAATACGCGGGTTACGAGCAGTACTTC
-	-	TRBV7-3	TRBJ1-2	CASSLLPGDYGYTF	TGTGCCAGCAGCTTATTGCCAGGGGACTATGGCTACACCTTC
TRBD1	-	TRBV2	TRBJ2-7	CASSESWGQTYEQYF	TGTGCCAGCAGTGAATCTTGGGGACAGACCTACGAGCAGTACTTC
TRBD1	-	TRBV5-1	TRBJ2-7	CASSLVEGASYEQYF	TGCGCCAGCAGCTTGGTCGAGGGGGCATCCTACGAGCAGTACTTC
-	few	TRBV19	TRBJ1-2	CASSYRDYANGYTF	TGTGCCAGTAGTTACAGGGACTATGCTAATGGCTACACCTTC
-	few	TRBV19	TRBJ1-2	CASSPTVDGYTF	TGTGCCAGTAGCCCGACAGTAGACGGCTACACCTTC
TRBD1	-	TRBV4-3	TRBJ1-2	CASSQGSGGYYGYTF	TGCGCCAGCAGCCAAGGGTCAGGGGGCTACTATGGCTACACCTTC
TRBD2	-	TRBV9	TRBJ2-5	CASTWGGGEETQYF	TGTGCCAGCACTTGGGGGGGAGGAGAAGAGACCCAGTACTTC
-	-	TRBV7-9	TRBJ1-5	CASSSQYSNQPQHF	TGTGCCAGCAGCTCACAGTATAGCAATCAGCCCCAGCATTTT
TRBD2	-	TRBV4-1	TRBJ2-5	CASSQESLAVETQYF	TGCGCCAGCAGCCAAGAATCACTAGCGGTAGAGACCCAGTACTTC
-	-	TRBV7-6	TRBJ1-3	CASSLGSRHPRGGNTIYF	TGTGCCAGCAGCTTAGGGTCGAGGCACCCAAGGGGAGGAAACACCATATATTTT
-	-	TRBV7-7	TRBJ2-3	CASSLGQSSTDTQYF	TGTGCCAGCAGCTTGGGGCAATCTAGCACAGATACGCAGTATTTT
-	-	TRBV4-1	TRBJ1-3	CASSQDRTGAGNTIYF	TGCGCCAGCAGCCAAGATCGCACAGGAGCTGGAAACACCATATATTTT
TRBD1	-	TRBV27	TRBJ2-1	CASSPGQGAREQFF	TGTGCCAGCAGTCCGGGACAGGGGGCTCGAGAGCAGTTCTTC
TRBD2	-	TRBV27	TRBJ2-1	CASSDWTSGTSYNEQFF	TGTGCCAGCAGTGACTGGACTAGCGGGACCTCCTACAATGAGCAGTTCTTC
-	-	TRBV5-4	TRBJ1-5	CASSLEAGSNQPQHF	TGTGCCAGCAGCTTGGAGGCAGGTAGCAATCAGCCCCAGCATTTT
TRBD1	-	TRBV5-4	TRBJ1-4	CASRDSLNEKLFF	TGTGCCAGCCGGGACAGCTTGAATGAAAAACTGTTTTTT
TRBD2	-	TRBV27	TRBJ2-7	CASSHRLAGIYEQYF	TGTGCCAGCAGTCACAGACTAGCGGGAATCTACGAGCAGTACTTC
TRBD2	-	TRBV4-1	TRBJ2-7	CASSQLRFMREGTSYEQYF	TGCGCCAGCAGCCAACTCCGGTTTATGCGGGAGGGTACCTCCTACGAGCAGTACTTC
TRBD1	-	TRBV7-8	TRBJ2-7	CASSPRTGAYEQYF	TGTGCCAGCAGCCCTAGGACAGGAGCCTACGAGCAGTACTTC
-	-	TRBV6-1	TRBJ2-2	CASSALGELFF	TGTGCCAGCAGTGCGTTGGGGGAGCTGTTTTTT
-	-	TRBV7-9	TRBJ2-7	CASSPDGAYEQYF	TGTGCCAGCAGCCCGGACGGGGCCTACGAGCAGTACTTC
-	-	TRBV6-1	TRBJ1-4	CASSEALFGDSNEKLFF	TGTGCCAGCAGTGAAGCGCTCTTCGGGGACTCTAATGAAAAACTGTTTTTT
-	-	TRBV6-5	TRBJ1-1	CASSYVGEGYTEAFF	TGTGCCAGCAGTTATGTAGGGGAAGGGTACACTGAAGCTTTCTTT
TRBD1	-	TRBV14	TRBJ2-3	CASSQDPLRQGVGDTQYF	TGTGCCAGCAGCCAAGACCCCCTGAGACAGGGAGTCGGTGATACGCAGTATTTT